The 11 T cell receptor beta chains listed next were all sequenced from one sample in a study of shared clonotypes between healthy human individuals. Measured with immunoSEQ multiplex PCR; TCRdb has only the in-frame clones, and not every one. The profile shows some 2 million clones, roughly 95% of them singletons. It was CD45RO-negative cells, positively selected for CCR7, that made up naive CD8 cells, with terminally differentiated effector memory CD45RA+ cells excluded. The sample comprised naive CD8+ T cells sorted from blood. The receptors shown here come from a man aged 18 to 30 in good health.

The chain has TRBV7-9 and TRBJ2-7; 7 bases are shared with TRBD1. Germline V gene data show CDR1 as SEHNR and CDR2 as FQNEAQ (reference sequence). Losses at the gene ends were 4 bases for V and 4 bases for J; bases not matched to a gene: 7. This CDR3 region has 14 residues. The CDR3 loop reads CASSSQGVVYEQYF. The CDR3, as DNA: TGTGCCAGCAGCTCTCAGGGGGTGGTTTACGAGCAGTACTTC. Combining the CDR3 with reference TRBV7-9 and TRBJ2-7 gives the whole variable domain DTGVSQNPRHKITKRGQNVTFRCDPISEHNRLYWYRQTLGQGPEFLTYFQNEAQLEKSRLLSDRFSAERPKGSFSTLEIQRTEQGDSAMYLCASSSQGVVYEQYFGPGTRLTVT.

DNA of the CDR3: TGTGCCACCAGCGGCCCGGGACCGCGGCTCTACGAGCAGTACTTC. It codes for CATSGPGPRLYEQYF. The gene calls are TRBV15 and TRBJ2-7; D might be TRBD1 or TRBD2, each matching 5 bases. The CDR3 consists of 15 residues. The V end lost 5 bases, the J end lost 3 bases, and 17 bases lay between the germline ends. Germline V gene data show CDR1 as LNHNV and CDR2 as YYDKDF (reference sequence).

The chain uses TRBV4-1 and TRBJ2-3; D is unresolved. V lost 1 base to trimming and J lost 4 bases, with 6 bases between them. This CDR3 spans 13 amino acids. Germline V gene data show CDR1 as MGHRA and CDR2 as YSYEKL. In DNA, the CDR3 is TGCGCCAGCAGCCAAGCACGGGCAGATACGCAGTATTTT. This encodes CASSQARADTQYF.

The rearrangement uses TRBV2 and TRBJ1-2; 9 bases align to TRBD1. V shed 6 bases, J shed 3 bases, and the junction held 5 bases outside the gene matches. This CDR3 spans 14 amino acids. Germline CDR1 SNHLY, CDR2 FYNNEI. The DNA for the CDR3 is TGTGCCAGCAGGGGGACAGGGTACGACTATGGCTACACCTTC. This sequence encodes CASRGTGYDYGYTF.

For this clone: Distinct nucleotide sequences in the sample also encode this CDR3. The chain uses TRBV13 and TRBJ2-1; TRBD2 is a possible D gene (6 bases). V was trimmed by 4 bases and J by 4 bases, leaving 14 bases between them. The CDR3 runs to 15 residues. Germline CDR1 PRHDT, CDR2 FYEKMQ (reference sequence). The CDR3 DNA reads TGTGCCAGCAGCTCCTCCGGGACTGGTTACAATGAGCAGTTCTTC. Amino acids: CASSSSGTGYNEQFF. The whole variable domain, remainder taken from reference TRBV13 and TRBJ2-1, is AAGVIQSPRHLIKEKRETATLKCYPIPRHDTVYWYQQGPGQDPQFLISFYEKMQSDKGSIPDRFSAQQFSDYHSELNMSSLELGDSALYFCASSSSGTGYNEQFFGPGTRLTVL.

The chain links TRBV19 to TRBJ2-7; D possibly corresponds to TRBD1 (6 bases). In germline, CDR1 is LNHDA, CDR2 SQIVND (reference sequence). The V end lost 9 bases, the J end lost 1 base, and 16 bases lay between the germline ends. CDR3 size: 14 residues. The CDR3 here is CASRPGHSSYEQYF. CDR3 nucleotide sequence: TGTGCCAGCCGACCGGGACACTCGTCCTACGAGCAGTACTTC.

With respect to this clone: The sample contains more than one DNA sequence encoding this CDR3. CDR3 nucleotide sequence: TGTGCCAGCAGCTTAGGACTAGCGGGAGTCCAAGAGACCCAGTACTTC. This translates into CASSLGLAGVQETQYF. The rearrangement uses TRBV13 and TRBJ2-5, with 11 positions matching TRBD2. The CDR3 covers 16 residues. V shed 0 bases and J 1 base; nucleotides not matched to a gene: 1. Germline V gene data show CDR1 as PRHDT and CDR2 as FYEKMQ (reference sequence). The full variable domain, rest sourced from reference TRBV13 and TRBJ2-5, is AAGVIQSPRHLIKEKRETATLKCYPIPRHDTVYWYQQGPGQDPQFLISFYEKMQSDKGSIPDRFSAQQFSDYHSELNMSSLELGDSALYFCASSLGLAGVQETQYFGPGTRLLVL.

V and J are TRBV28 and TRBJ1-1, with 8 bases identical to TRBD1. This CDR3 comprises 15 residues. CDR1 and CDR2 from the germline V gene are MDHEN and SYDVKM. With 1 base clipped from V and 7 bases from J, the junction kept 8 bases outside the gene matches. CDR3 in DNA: TGTGCCAGCAGTTTATTGGGGACAGGACAAATTGAAGCTTTCTTT. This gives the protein CASSLLGTGQIEAFF.

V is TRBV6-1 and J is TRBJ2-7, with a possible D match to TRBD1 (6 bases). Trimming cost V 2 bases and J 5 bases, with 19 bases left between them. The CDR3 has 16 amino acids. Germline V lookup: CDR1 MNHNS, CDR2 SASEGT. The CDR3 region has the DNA TGTGCCAGCAGTGAAAAAGGGAACCAGGGGACGAACGAGCAGTACTTC. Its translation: CASSEKGNQGTNEQYF.

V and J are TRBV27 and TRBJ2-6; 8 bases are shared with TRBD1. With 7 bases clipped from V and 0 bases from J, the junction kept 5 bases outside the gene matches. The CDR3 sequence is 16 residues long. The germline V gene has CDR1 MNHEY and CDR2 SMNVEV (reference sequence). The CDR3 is CASKDRAGSGANVLTF. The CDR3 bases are TGTGCCAGCAAGGACAGGGCGGGCTCTGGGGCCAACGTCCTGACTTTC.

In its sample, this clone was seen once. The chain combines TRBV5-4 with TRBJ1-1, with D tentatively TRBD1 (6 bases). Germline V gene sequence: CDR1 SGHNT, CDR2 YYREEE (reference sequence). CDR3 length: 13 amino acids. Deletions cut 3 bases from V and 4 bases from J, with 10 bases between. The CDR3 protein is CASSWETGTEAFF. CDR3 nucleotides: TGTGCCAGCAGCTGGGAGACAGGCACTGAAGCTTTCTTT.